What follows are 6 T cell receptor beta chains derived from one specimen sequenced in a study of molecular identifiers for immune sequencing clone quantification. A single record per CDR3 protein comes from TCRdb applying MiXCR to the PCR reads. The data hold around 70,000 distinct CDR3 sequences, with roughly 18% observed a single time. Sequencing was carried out using naive CD8+ T cells from blood, with Jurkat cell RNA spiked in. Subset denoted: FACS-sorted CD8+CD4-CCR7+CD45RA+ naive T cells. The receptors were gathered from a human donor in good health. Some libraries in this study had Jurkat cell RNA spiked in.

This clonotype occurred a few times. This chain joins TRBV7-9 and TRBJ2-1, with no clear D. This CDR3 is built from 17 residues. Between the trimmed V and J ends, which lost 1 base and 0 bases, there was a span of 13 bases. Germline-derived CDR1 and CDR2 are SEHNR and FQNEAQ (reference sequence). The CDR3 reads CASSLVVSRPSYNEQFF. As DNA, the CDR3 is TGTGCCAGCAGCTTAGTAGTCAGCCGACCCTCCTACAATGAGCAGTTCTTC.

The chain carries TRBV15 and TRBJ2-1, with D tentatively TRBD1 or TRBD2 (5 bases each). V lost 5 bases to trimming and J lost 8 bases, with 13 bases between them. CDR3 length: 13 amino acids. In germline, CDR1 is LNHNV, CDR2 YYDKDF (reference sequence). CDR3 region: CATSGDPMDEQFF. The CDR3 region has the DNA TGTGCCACCAGCGGGGACCCAATGGATGAGCAGTTCTTC.

This clonotype has a count of ten or more. The chain joins TRBV4-1 to TRBJ1-4, with 8 bases aligning to TRBD1. Germline values: CDR1 MGHRA, CDR2 YSYEKL. V shed 4 bases and J 13 bases; nucleotides not matched to a gene: 2. The CDR3 extends over 11 amino acids. DNA of the CDR3: TGCGCCAGCAGCCGCGGGACAGGACTGTTTTTT. This gives the protein CASSRGTGLFF.

This clonotype was picked up many times. V is TRBV6-5 and J is TRBJ2-3, with D perhaps matching TRBD2 (5 bases). The CDR3 runs to 14 residues. V lost 6 bases and J 11 bases, leaving 21 bases between the germline ends. Per germline, CDR1 MNHEY and CDR2 SVGAGI. The CDR3 sequence is CASSGDKLKTEQYF. The CDR3 DNA reads TGTGCCAGCAGCGGGGATAAGCTAAAAACGGAGCAGTATTTT.

Remarks on this clonotype: A much larger clone lies one base from this, so it may be a read error. This rearrangement joins TRBV20-1 to TRBJ2-1; D unresolved. The V gene lost 4 bases and the J gene lost 4 bases, with 17 bases spanning the gap. This CDR3 region has 15 residues. From germline, CDR1 is DFQATT and CDR2 SNEGSKA (reference sequence). CDR3 in amino acids: CSANFAKGLYNEQFF. DNA of the CDR3: TGCAGTGCTAATTTCGCCAAGGGCCTATACAATGAGCAGTTCTTC.

This clonotype appeared a few times. This sequence joins TRBV9 and TRBJ2-7; 7 nucleotides line up with TRBD1. CDR3 length equals 15 residues. J was trimmed by 2 bases and V by 4 bases; bases with no gene match: 9. Germline V CDR1 and CDR2: SGDLS, YYNGEE. The CDR3 region has the DNA TGTGCCAGCAGCCCACGGGGACAGCTAACCTACGAGCAGTACTTC. Amino acid sequence: CASSPRGQLTYEQYF.